These 7 T cell receptor beta chains were sequenced from one sample in a study of control samples from healthy donors and cancer patients. The table came from immunoSEQ multiplex PCR; TCRdb's copy has only in-frame clones and leaves some out. Counted here are more than 95,000 clones, 85% to 90% occurring once; the ten biggest clones make up around 1.1%. Material for sequencing was PBMCs. Source of these receptors: a woman between 45 and 60 years old with colorectal cancer.

The chain links TRBV11-2 to TRBJ2-5, with D hard to call. The CDR3 is 14 residues long. Germline loops: CDR1 SGHAT, CDR2 FQNNGV. V was clipped by 2 bases and J by 1 base, with 8 bases between them. The CDR3 DNA reads as TGTGCCAGCAGCTTAAACAGACTCCAAGAGACCCAGTACTTC. Translating it yields CASSLNRLQETQYF.

The chain links TRBV7-9 to TRBJ1-1, with a weak D call TRBD1 (5 bases). Germline lookup yields CDR1 SEHNR and CDR2 FQNEAQ (reference sequence). There are 12 residues in the CDR3. Between the trimmed V and J ends, which lost 10 bases and 5 bases, there was a span of 14 bases. CDR3 amino acids: CATGDRGTEAFF. In DNA, the CDR3 is TGTGCCACGGGGGACCGGGGGACTGAAGCTTTCTTT.

J is TRBJ1-5 and V is TRBV21-1. TRBV21-1 has pseudogene status. This CDR3 comprises 17 residues. Written as DNA, the CDR3 is TGTGCCAGCAGCGAAAGCGGGTATAGCAATAGCAATCAGCCCCAGCATTTT. Translated, it gives CASSESGYSNSNQPQHF.

The chain employs TRBV5-6 and TRBJ2-3; D might be TRBD2 (6 bases). From germline, CDR1 is SGHDT and CDR2 YYEEEE. This CDR3 is 16 amino acids long. V lost 4 bases and J lost 5, with 20 bases in between. The CDR3 is CASSQEGRSRKDTQYF. CDR3 in DNA: TGTGCCAGCAGCCAGGAGGGGCGTAGCAGAAAAGATACGCAGTATTTT.

The V gene is TRBV7-8, the J gene TRBJ1-2; D is ambiguous. Germline V lookup: CDR1 SGHVS, CDR2 FQNEAQ. The CDR3 is made up of 13 amino acids. With 0 bases removed from V and 5 bases from J, the gap between germline ends came to 7 bases. In DNA form, the CDR3 reads TGTGCCAGCAGCTTAGCCCCCCTTTATGGCTACACCTTC. Amino acid sequence: CASSLAPLYGYTF.

The J gene is TRBJ1-1, the V gene TRBV6-5, with 8 bases matching TRBD1. CDR1 and CDR2 (germline): MNHEY, SVGAGI. CDR3 length: 15 residues. With V trimmed by 6 bases and J by 5 bases, 11 bases remained unmatched. The CDR3 spells CASRTGASKGTEAFF. The CDR3 DNA sequence: TGTGCCAGCAGGACAGGGGCGTCTAAGGGGACTGAAGCTTTCTTT.

V usage is TRBV2 and J usage is TRBJ1-6; unclear D gene. V was pared by 3 bases and J by 8 bases, with 14 bases between. Germline V gene sequence: CDR1 SNHLY, CDR2 FYNNEI. This CDR3 is built from 15 residues. CDR3 DNA sequence: TGTGCCAGCAGTGACGCTTCCTACGTGGATTCACCCCTCCACTTT. Protein sequence: CASSDASYVDSPLHF.